The next 20 T cell receptor beta chains were all read from a single sample in a study of metastatic and nonmetastatic thyroid tumors. No patient had received any treatment before thyroid surgery. Via MiXCR, TCRdb re-called the PCR reads. The sample has around 26,000 clones; about 13% are singletons. The sequencing input was blood. The source is a female donor with papillary thyroid cancer or a benign thyroid nodule (not recorded which). Some clones in this sample may be carry-over from other donors' samples.

This clone was picked up many times. This chain uses TRBV7-9 with TRBJ2-3; 11 positions match TRBD2. Germline CDR1 is SEHNR and CDR2 is FQNEAQ (reference sequence). This CDR3 region has 16 residues. J gave up 5 bases and V 3 bases, and 7 bases lay outside the gene matches. In DNA, the CDR3 is TGTGCCAGCAGCTTCTCTCTAGCGGGAGGCGAAGATACGCAGTATTTT. This encodes CASSFSLAGGEDTQYF.

This chain uses TRBV6-5 with TRBJ1-2; D not resolved. There are 12 residues in the CDR3. In germline, CDR1 is MNHEY, CDR2 SVGAGI. Deletions cut 3 bases from V and 4 bases from J, with 6 bases between. CDR3: CASSYGTYGYTF. The DNA of the CDR3 is TGTGCCAGCAGTTATGGTACCTATGGCTACACCTTC.

This clone came up many times. A much larger clone sits a single nucleotide away, making a read error possible. The V gene is TRBV11-2, the J gene TRBJ2-5; TRBD2 aligns across 7 bases. Germline V gives CDR1 SGHAT, CDR2 FQNNGV. V was clipped by 6 bases and J by 5 bases; unmatched bases: 21. The CDR3 contains 18 residues. CDR3 loop: CASRPPIIGAGVWETQYF. The CDR3 nucleotides read TGTGCCAGCAGGCCGCCTATAATCGGGGCGGGAGTGTGGGAGACCCAGTACTTC. Using reference TRBV11-2 and TRBJ2-5 for the parts outside the CDR3, the full variable domain is EAGVAQSPRYKIIEKRQSVAFWCNPISGHATLYWYQQILGQGPKLLIQFQNNGVVDDSQLPKDRFSAERLKGVDSTLKIQPAKLEDSAVYLCASRPPIIGAGVWETQYFGPGTRLLVL.

At least ten counts were recorded for this clone. The chain carries TRBV5-1 and TRBJ2-1; 11 nucleotides align to TRBD2. The CDR3 extends over 17 amino acids. The J segment lost 10 bases and the V segment lost 0 bases, leaving 12 bases of the junction unmatched. The germline V gene encodes CDR1 SGHRS and CDR2 YFSETQ. The CDR3 DNA is TGCGCCAGCAGCTTGGAAGGTAAACTAGCGGGAGCGGAAGAGCAGTTCTTC. This codes for CASSLEGKLAGAEEQFF.

This clone was found many times. The genes are TRBV9 and TRBJ2-7; D possibly matches TRBD1 or TRBD2 (6 bases each). Germline V gene lookup returns CDR1 SGDLS and CDR2 YYNGEE. This CDR3 region has 13 residues. Trimming stripped 0 bases from V and 8 bases from J, with 12 bases between. CDR3 region: CASSVAPGGQQYF. Written as DNA, the CDR3 is TGTGCCAGCAGCGTAGCCCCCGGGGGCCAGCAGTACTTC.

This clone was observed at least ten times. J is TRBJ2-2 and V is TRBV5-4, with a tentative D call TRBD1 (7 bases). The V and J ends lost 2 bases and 8 bases respectively, with 19 bases between them. CDR1 is SGHNT, CDR2 YYREEE, per germline (reference sequence). The CDR3 has 16 amino acids. The CDR3 protein is CASSFGGGDLFGELFF. For the CDR3, the DNA is TGTGCCAGCAGCTTTGGAGGGGGCGATTTGTTTGGGGAGCTGTTTTTT.

This clone appeared many times. A read error is possible here, since a much larger clone lies one base away. The final CDR3 position lacks the conserved phenylalanine or tryptophan, pointing to a likely read error. J is TRBJ1-1 and V is TRBV12-3 or TRBV12-4, with D uncertain. This CDR3 contains 14 residues. V gave up 0 bases and J gave up 1 base, with 6 bases separating them. CDR3 in amino acids: CASSLASWNTEAFL. The CDR3 coding sequence is TGTGCCAGCAGTTTAGCTTCCTGGAACACTGAAGCTTTCCTT.

This clone came up many times. The V gene is TRBV12-5, the J gene TRBJ2-7; D call uncertain. Germline lookup yields CDR1 LGHNT and CDR2 FRNRAP. The length of the CDR3 is 11 residues. Trimming stripped 5 bases from V and 4 bases from J, with 6 bases between. In DNA form, the CDR3 reads TGTGCTAGTGGTCTGTGGTACGAGCAGTACTTC. It encodes CASGLWYEQYF.

There are many counts of this clone. This chain uses TRBV6-9 with TRBJ2-7, with D perhaps matching TRBD2 (7 bases). Per germline, CDR1 MNHGY and CDR2 SVAAGI. The CDR3 contains 16 residues. V lost 0 bases to trimming and J lost 7 bases, with 19 bases between them. The CDR3 DNA reads TGTGCCAGCAGTTATTCTCGGGGGGCAGGGGTTAGGGAGCAGTACTTC. This gives the protein CASSYSRGAGVREQYF.

Many counts were recorded for this clone. V gene TRBV5-4 combines with J gene TRBJ2-7, with D unclear. Germline V gene lookup returns CDR1 SGHNT and CDR2 YYREEE (reference sequence). V was pared by 3 bases and J by 2 bases, with 15 bases between. This CDR3 is built from 15 residues. The DNA for the CDR3 is TGTGCCAGCAGCTGGTGGGCGGCGATACCCTACGAGCAGTACTTC. This sequence encodes CASSWWAAIPYEQYF.

There are many counts of this clone. V and J are TRBV11-2 and TRBJ2-5; TRBD2 might be the D (5 bases). The germline CDR1 and CDR2 sequences are SGHAT and FQNNGV. This CDR3 region has 14 residues. The V and J ends lost 1 base and 2 bases respectively, with 8 bases between them. CDR3: CASSLAGLQETQYF. The CDR3 nucleotides read TGTGCCAGCAGCTTAGCGGGGTTACAAGAGACCCAGTACTTC.

This clone has ten or more counts. This chain joins TRBV7-3 and TRBJ2-5; TRBD2 might be the D (6 bases). Trimming pared 6 bases from V and 1 base from J, leaving 15 bases between. Germline V gene lookup returns CDR1 SGHTA and CDR2 FQGTGA. CDR3 size: 15 residues. The CDR3 coding sequence is TGTGCCAGCAGTATTATGGGGGGTTTCCAAGAGACCCAGTACTTC. As protein: CASSIMGGFQETQYF. The entire variable domain, with the rest obtained from reference TRBV7-3 and TRBJ2-5, is as follows: GAGVSQTPSNKVTEKGKYVELRCDPISGHTALYWYRQSLGQGPEFLIYFQGTGAADDSGLPNDRFFAVRPEGSVSTLKIQRTERGDSAVYLCASSIMGGFQETQYFGPGTRLLVL.

This clone was detected many times. This chain uses TRBV20-1 with TRBJ2-2; D perhaps matches TRBD1 (5 bases). Germline loops: CDR1 DFQATT, CDR2 SNEGSKA (reference sequence). Trimming left V 0 bases short and J 8 bases short, with 13 bases between. The CDR3 is made up of 14 amino acids. DNA for the CDR3: TGCAGTGCTAGAGATCTAAGGGGTGTGGGGGAGCTGTTTTTT. Residues: CSARDLRGVGELFF.

Remarks on this clone: A much larger clone is a single base away; this may be a read error. The chain couples TRBV6-1 to TRBJ2-5; 9 bases fit TRBD2. Germline CDR1 MNHNS, CDR2 SASEGT. The J segment lost 4 bases and the V segment lost 7 bases, leaving 16 bases of the junction unmatched. This CDR3 spans 17 amino acids. The CDR3 here is CASIVAGAGGPGETQYF. Written as DNA, the CDR3 is TGTGCCAGCATCGTCGCCGGTGCGGGAGGGCCGGGAGAGACCCAGTACTTC.

At least ten counts were recorded for this clone. Possible read error: a much larger clone is one base away. The chain employs TRBV6-6 and TRBJ2-2, with D possibly matching TRBD2 (6 bases). Germline V gene data show CDR1 as MNHNY and CDR2 as SVGAGI (reference sequence). CDR3 size: 15 residues. Here the CDR3 DNA reads TGTGCCAGCAGTTACGCGGGGAGCGGGTCCGGGGAGCTGCTTTTT. Its translation is CASSYAGSGSGELLF.

In regard to this clone: This may be a read error, as it is one base from a much larger clone. The CDR3 here is CASGRMTQDRYTEAFF. CDR3 sequence (DNA): TGTGCCAGCGGCCGAATGACTCAAGACAGGTACACTGAAGCTTTCTTT. V is TRBV28 and J is TRBJ1-1, with a tentative D call TRBD1 (6 bases). Germline CDR1 reads MDHEN; CDR2 reads SYDVKM. The CDR3 contains 16 residues. Trimming cost V 8 bases and J 3 bases, with 22 bases left between them. Looking up the rest from reference TRBV28 and TRBJ1-1 gives the full variable domain: DVKVTQSSRYLVKRTGEKVFLECVQDMDHENMFWYRQDPGLGLRLIYFSYDVKMKEKGDIPEGYSVSREKKERFSLILESASTNQTSMYLCASGRMTQDRYTEAFFGQGTRLTVV.

The table lists this clone with many counts. The chain uses TRBV9 and TRBJ2-3, with D unresolved. CDR1 is SGDLS, CDR2 YYNGEE, per germline. The CDR3 spans 11 residues. The ends were cut back, 4 bases at V and 2 bases at J, with 2 bases in the middle. The CDR3 DNA reads as TGTGCCAGCAGCTACACAGATACGCAGTATTTT. Protein sequence: CASSYTDTQYF.

In this sample, this clone turned up many times. V is TRBV5-8 and J is TRBJ1-3, with unresolved D. This CDR3 comprises 14 residues. Germline V gene lookup returns CDR1 SGHTS and CDR2 YDEGEE. The V and J ends lost 0 bases and 0 bases respectively, with 4 bases between them. The CDR3 DNA reads TGTGCCAGCAGCTTGGACCGCTCTGGAAACACCATATATTTT. Amino acid sequence: CASSLDRSGNTIYF.

This clone was observed once. The CDR3 does not close with the conserved phenylalanine or tryptophan, likely indicating a read error. V and J are TRBV7-2 and TRBJ1-2; D gene unclear. Germline CDR1 and CDR2: SGHTA and FQGNSA. The V gene lost 2 bases and the J gene lost 8 bases, with 9 bases spanning the gap. The CDR3 consists of 12 residues. The CDR3 nucleotides read TGTGCCAGCAGCTTACTTCTAGCGGGCTACACCTCC. Its protein product is CASSLLLAGYTS.

This clone was counted between two and nine times. This chain links TRBV6-6 with TRBJ2-1, with a weak D call TRBD1 (6 bases). This CDR3 spans 15 amino acids. Germline-derived CDR1 and CDR2 are MNHNY and SVGAGI (reference sequence). The ends were cut back, 2 bases at V and 3 bases at J, with 11 bases in the middle. The CDR3 DNA is TGTGCCAGCAGTTACGTGGCAGGGGTCTACAATGAGCAGTTCTTC. As protein: CASSYVAGVYNEQFF.